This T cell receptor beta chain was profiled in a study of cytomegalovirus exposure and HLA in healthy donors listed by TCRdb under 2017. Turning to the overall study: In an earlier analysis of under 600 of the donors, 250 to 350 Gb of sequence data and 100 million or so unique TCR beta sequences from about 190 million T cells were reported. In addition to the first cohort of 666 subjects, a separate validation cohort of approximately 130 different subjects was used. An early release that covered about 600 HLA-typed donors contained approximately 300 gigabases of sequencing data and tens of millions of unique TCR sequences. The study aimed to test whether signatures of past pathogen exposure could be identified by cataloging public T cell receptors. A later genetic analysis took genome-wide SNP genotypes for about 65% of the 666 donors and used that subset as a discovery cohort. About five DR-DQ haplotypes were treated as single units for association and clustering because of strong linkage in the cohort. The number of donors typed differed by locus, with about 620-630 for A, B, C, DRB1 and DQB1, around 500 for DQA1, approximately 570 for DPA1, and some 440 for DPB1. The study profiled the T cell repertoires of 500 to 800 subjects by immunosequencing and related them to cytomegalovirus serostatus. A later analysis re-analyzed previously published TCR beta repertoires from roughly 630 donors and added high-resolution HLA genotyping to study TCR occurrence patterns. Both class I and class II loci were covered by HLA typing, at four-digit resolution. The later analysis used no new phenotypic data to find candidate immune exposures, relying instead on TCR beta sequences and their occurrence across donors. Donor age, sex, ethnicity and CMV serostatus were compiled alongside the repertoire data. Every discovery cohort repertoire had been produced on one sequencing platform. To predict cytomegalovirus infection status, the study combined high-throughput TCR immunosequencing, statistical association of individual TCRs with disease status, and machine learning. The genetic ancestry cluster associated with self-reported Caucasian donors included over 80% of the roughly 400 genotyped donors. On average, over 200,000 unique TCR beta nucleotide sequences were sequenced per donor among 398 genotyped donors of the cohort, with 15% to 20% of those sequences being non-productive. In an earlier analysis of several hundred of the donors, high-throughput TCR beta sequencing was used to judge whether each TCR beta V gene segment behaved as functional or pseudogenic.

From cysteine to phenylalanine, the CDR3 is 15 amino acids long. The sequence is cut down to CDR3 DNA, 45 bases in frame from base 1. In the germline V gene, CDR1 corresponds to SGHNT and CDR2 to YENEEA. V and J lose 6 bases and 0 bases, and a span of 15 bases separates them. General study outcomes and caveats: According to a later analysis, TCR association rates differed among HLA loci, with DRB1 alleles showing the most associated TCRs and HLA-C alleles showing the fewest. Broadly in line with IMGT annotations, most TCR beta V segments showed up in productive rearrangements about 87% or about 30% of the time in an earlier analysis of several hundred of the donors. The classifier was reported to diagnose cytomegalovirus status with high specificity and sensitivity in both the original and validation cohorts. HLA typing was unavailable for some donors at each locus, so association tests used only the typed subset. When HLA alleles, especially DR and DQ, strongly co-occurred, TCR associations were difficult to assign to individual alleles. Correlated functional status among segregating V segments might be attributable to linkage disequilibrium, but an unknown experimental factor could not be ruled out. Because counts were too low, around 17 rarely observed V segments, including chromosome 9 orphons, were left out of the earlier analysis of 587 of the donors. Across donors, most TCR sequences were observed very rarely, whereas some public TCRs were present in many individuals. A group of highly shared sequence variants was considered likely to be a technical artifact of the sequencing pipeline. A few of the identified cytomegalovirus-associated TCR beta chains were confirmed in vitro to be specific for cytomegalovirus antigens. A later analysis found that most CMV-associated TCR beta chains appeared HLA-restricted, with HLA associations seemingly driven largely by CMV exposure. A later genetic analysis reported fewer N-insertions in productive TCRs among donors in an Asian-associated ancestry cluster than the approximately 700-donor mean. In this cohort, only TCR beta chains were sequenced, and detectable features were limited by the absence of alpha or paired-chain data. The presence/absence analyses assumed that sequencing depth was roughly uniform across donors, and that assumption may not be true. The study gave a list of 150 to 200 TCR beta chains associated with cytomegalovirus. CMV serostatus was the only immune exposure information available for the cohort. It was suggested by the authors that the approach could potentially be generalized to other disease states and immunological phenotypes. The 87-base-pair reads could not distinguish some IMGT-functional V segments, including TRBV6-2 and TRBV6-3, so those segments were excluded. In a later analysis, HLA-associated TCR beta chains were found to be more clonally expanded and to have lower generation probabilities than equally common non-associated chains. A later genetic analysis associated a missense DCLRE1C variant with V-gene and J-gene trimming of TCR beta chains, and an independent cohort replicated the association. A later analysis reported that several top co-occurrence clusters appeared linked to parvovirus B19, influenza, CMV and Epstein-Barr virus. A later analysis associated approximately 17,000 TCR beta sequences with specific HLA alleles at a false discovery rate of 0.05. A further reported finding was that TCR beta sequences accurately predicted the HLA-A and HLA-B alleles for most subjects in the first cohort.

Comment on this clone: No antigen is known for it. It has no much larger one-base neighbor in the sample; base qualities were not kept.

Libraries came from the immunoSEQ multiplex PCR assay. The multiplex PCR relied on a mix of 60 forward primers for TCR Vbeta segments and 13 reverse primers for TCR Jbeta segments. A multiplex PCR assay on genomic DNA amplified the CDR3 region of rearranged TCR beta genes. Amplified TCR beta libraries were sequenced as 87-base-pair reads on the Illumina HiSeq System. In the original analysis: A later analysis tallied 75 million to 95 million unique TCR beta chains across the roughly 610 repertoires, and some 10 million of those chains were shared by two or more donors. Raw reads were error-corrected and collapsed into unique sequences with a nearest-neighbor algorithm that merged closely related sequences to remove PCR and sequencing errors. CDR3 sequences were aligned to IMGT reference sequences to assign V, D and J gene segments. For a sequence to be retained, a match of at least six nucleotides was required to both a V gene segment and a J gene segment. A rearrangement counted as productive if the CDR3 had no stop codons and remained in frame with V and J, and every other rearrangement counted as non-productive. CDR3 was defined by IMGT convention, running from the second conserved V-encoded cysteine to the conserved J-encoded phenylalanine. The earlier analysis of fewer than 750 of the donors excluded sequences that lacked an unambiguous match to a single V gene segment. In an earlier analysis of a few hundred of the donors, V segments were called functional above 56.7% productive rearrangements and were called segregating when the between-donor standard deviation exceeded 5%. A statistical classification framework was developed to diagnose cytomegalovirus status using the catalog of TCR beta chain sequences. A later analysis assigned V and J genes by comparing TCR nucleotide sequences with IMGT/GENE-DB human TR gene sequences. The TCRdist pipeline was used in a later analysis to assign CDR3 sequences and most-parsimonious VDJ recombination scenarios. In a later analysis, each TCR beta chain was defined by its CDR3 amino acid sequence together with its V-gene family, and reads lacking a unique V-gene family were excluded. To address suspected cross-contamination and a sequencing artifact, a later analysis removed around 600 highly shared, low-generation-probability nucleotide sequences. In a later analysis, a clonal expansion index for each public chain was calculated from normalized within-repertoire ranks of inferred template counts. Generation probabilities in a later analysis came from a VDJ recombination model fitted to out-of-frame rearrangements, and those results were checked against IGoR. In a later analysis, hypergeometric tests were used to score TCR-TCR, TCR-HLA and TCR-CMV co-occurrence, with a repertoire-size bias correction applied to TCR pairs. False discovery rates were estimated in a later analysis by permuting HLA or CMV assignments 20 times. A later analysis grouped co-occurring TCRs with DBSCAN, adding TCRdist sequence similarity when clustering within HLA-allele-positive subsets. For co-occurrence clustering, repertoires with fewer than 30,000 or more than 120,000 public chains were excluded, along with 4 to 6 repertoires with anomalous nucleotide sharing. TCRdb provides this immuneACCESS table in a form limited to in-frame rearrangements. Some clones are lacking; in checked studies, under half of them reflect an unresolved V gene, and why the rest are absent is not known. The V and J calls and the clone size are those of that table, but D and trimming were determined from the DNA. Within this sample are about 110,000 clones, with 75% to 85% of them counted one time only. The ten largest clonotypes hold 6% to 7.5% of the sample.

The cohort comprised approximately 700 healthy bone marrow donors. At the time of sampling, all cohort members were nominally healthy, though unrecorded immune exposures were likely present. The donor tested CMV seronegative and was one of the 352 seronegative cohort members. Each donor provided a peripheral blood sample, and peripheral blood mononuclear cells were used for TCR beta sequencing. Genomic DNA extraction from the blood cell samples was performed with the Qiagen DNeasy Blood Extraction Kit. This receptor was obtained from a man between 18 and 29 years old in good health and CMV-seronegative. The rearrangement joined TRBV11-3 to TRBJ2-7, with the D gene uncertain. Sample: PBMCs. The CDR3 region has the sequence CASRNYGTLSYEQYF. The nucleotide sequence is TGTGCCAGCAGAAACTACGGCACACTCTCCTACGAGCAGTACTTC.